This entry concerns a single T cell receptor (beta chain). Its antigen is as yet unknown. The V gene's germline CDR1 is MNHEY and CDR2 SMNVEV (reference sequence). The CDR3 has 16 residues. Germline trimming cut 6 bases from V and 0 bases from J; bases unmatched to any gene: 9. These data originate in a study of cytomegalovirus exposure and HLA in healthy donors. Regarding the study as a whole: Further analysis, carried out later, found HLA-associated TCR beta chains more clonally expanded than equally common other chains. From TCR beta sequences, most subjects' HLA-A and HLA-B alleles were reportedly predicted accurately.

PCR employed 60 Vbeta and 13 Jbeta primers. Sequenced by immunoSEQ multiplex PCR; TCRdb stores in-frame clones only, minus some. The sample records around 150,000 clones, 79% being singletons. This clonotype originated in a man aged 40-50 years in good health and CMV-seropositive. Sequencing input: PBMCs. The chain couples TRBV27 to TRBJ2-3; TRBD2 aligns across 7 bases. Here the CDR3 DNA reads TGTGCCAGCAGGAGCGGGGTAGCGAGAAGCACAGATACGCAGTATTTT. It yields the protein CASRSGVARSTDTQYF.